Listed here are 12 T cell receptor beta chains from one sample, sequenced in a study of shared clonotypes between healthy human individuals. The data were produced by immunoSEQ multiplex PCR, yet TCRdb's version contains in-frame clones alone and is incomplete. The sample shows a few million clones, around nine tenths of them seen only once. The sample comprised naive CD4+ T cells sorted from blood. Noted subset: CD45RA+ positively selected. These receptors originate from a man between 18 and 29 years old in good health.

CDR3 loop: CASSLGGLAGADTQYF. CDR3 sequence (DNA): TGTGCCAGCAGCTTGGGGGGACTAGCGGGAGCAGATACGCAGTATTTT. The chain joins TRBV5-4 to TRBJ2-3; 14 bases line up with TRBD2. The junction had 1 base not matched to a gene; V was cut back by 0 bases and J by 4 bases. This CDR3 spans 16 amino acids. Germline values: CDR1 SGHNT, CDR2 YYREEE (reference sequence).

V usage is TRBV7-2 and J usage is TRBJ2-7; a weak D match, TRBD2 (5 bases). The CDR3 runs to 16 residues. Trimming pared 0 bases from V and 6 bases from J, leaving 18 bases between. CDR1 is SGHTA, CDR2 FQGNSA, per germline. The CDR3 here is CASSLAHTLVPGEQYF. The CDR3 coding sequence is TGTGCCAGCAGCTTAGCCCACACACTAGTTCCGGGCGAGCAGTACTTC.

This chain joins TRBV10-3 and TRBJ1-1; D ambiguous. CDR3 length: 13 amino acids. Germline V gene sequence: CDR1 ENHRY, CDR2 SYGVKD. V lost 6 bases to trimming and J lost 0 bases, with 8 bases between them. This CDR3 is CAIRVTLNTEAFF. The CDR3 DNA follows: TGTGCCATCAGAGTTACATTGAACACTGAAGCTTTCTTT.

DNA of the CDR3: TGCGCCAGCAGCTTGTCCCTAGCGGGGGCCATCAATGAGCAGTTCTTC. Residues: CASSLSLAGAINEQFF. This chain joins TRBV5-1 and TRBJ2-1; 10 bases match TRBD2. Germline assignment: CDR1 SGHRS and CDR2 YFSETQ. V lost 1 base to trimming and J lost 6 bases; unmatched junction nucleotides: 7. The CDR3 has 16 amino acids.

V usage is TRBV28 and J usage is TRBJ1-2, with TRBD1 identical over 9 bases. The CDR3 totals 15 residues. The germline V gene encodes CDR1 MDHEN and CDR2 SYDVKM. J gave up 4 bases and V 5 bases, and 8 bases lay outside the gene matches. CDR3 loop: CASSPTTGGGYGYTF. DNA for the CDR3: TGTGCCAGCAGTCCTACGACAGGGGGTGGCTATGGCTACACCTTC.

This clone was counted a single time. J is TRBJ1-1 and V is TRBV5-1, with D tentatively TRBD1 (6 bases). Germline values: CDR1 SGHRS, CDR2 YFSETQ. Trimming shortened V by 4 bases and J by 1 base, and 14 bases separated the two germline ends. The CDR3 is made up of 15 amino acids. The chain's CDR3 is CASSNTGKANTEAFF. CDR3 in DNA: TGCGCCAGCAGCAACACAGGGAAGGCGAACACTGAAGCTTTCTTT.

This clone was seen a handful of times. V is TRBV9 and J is TRBJ2-2; D unclear. V was trimmed by 0 bases and J by 8 bases, leaving 11 bases between them. The CDR3 consists of 14 residues. Germline lookup yields CDR1 SGDLS and CDR2 YYNGEE. The CDR3 protein is CASSVDPARGELFF. In DNA form, the CDR3 reads TGTGCCAGCAGCGTAGATCCCGCCCGGGGGGAGCTGTTTTTT. Full variable domain (missing parts from reference TRBV9 and TRBJ2-2): DSGVTQTPKHLITATGQRVTLRCSPRSGDLSVYWYQQSLDQGLQFLIQYYNGEERAKGNILERFSAQQFPDLHSELNLSSLELGDSALYFCASSVDPARGELFFGEGSRLTVL.

The chain is built from TRBV30 and TRBJ1-2; D is perhaps TRBD1 (6 bases). The ends were cut back, 3 bases at V and 4 bases at J, with 15 bases in the middle. The CDR3 has 14 amino acids. Germline V gives CDR1 GTSNPN, CDR2 SVGIG (reference sequence). The CDR3 protein is CAWSESRGSYGYTF. DNA for the CDR3: TGTGCCTGGAGCGAAAGCAGGGGAAGCTATGGCTACACCTTC.

This clone was counted once. The genes are TRBV4-3 and TRBJ2-7; D is uncertain. CDR3 length equals 14 residues. The ends were cut back, 1 base at V and 0 bases at J, with 7 bases in the middle. Germline CDR1 reads LGHNA; CDR2 reads YSLEER. The CDR3 DNA reads TGCGCCAGCAGCCAAGGGTCCCTCTCCTACGAGCAGTACTTC. Its protein product is CASSQGSLSYEQYF.

The genes are TRBV18 and TRBJ1-5; D is ambiguous. The CDR3 contains 15 residues. Germline V CDR1 and CDR2: KGHSH, LQKENI. V was clipped by 2 bases and J by 3 bases, with 11 bases between them. DNA for the CDR3: TGTGCCAGCTCACCAGGGGAAGGGTACAATCAGCCCCAGCATTTT. Amino acids: CASSPGEGYNQPQHF.

This sequence joins TRBV5-1 and TRBJ2-5; D is possibly TRBD1 (6 bases). The V and J ends lost 5 bases and 8 bases respectively, with 25 bases between them. CDR3 length: 16 amino acids. Per germline, CDR1 SGHRS and CDR2 YFSETQ. The CDR3 sequence: CASSPDSLQVGLTQYF. As DNA, the CDR3 is TGCGCCAGCAGTCCGGACAGCTTGCAGGTGGGGTTAACCCAGTACTTC.

V is TRBV6-5 and J is TRBJ1-2; a weak D match, TRBD1 (6 bases). V was trimmed by 2 bases and J by 5 bases, leaving 15 bases between them. The CDR3 loop spans 15 amino acids. Germline CDR1 reads MNHEY; CDR2 reads SVGAGI. The CDR3 is CASSYKKAGVYGYTF. The CDR3 DNA reads TGTGCCAGCAGTTACAAAAAGGCAGGGGTGTATGGCTACACCTTC.